This TCR beta chain was identified during a study of cytomegalovirus exposure and HLA in healthy donors. Study context: Out of fewer than 400 genotyped donors, about 80% belonged to the Caucasian-associated ancestry cluster.

PCR employed 60 Vbeta and 13 Jbeta primers. The method was immunoSEQ multiplex PCR; TCRdb's version includes in-frame clones alone and lacks a portion of them. The data hold 99,000 or so clones, with about 70% observed a single time. CDR1 MDHEN and CDR2 SYDVKM come from the germline V gene. V trimming: 2 bases; J trimming: 7 bases; junction bases outside the gene matches: 6. This CDR3 has 15 amino acids. The study, taken as a whole, reports: Analyses of presence and absence presupposed an approximately uniform sequencing depth across donors.

For this clone: Its specificity is unknown.

This sequence originates from a man aged 25-45 years in good health and CMV-seronegative. Sequenced: PBMCs. This chain joins TRBV28 and TRBJ2-1; 9 nucleotides match TRBD2. The CDR3 reads CASSLDSGSGNEQFF. The DNA for the CDR3 is TGTGCCAGCAGTTTAGATAGCGGGAGTGGGAATGAGCAGTTCTTC.